These T cell receptor beta chains were read from a single sample in a study of T cell responses to AZD1222 COVID-19 vaccine. Profiled with immunoSEQ multiplex PCR; TCRdb holds only in-frame clones, not every one. The table records about 150,000 clones, 92% of them present only once. The sample in question was peripheral blood, obtained 28 days after the second AZD1222 dose. These receptors all stem from an adult who received the AZD1222 COVID-19 vaccine. CDR3s include the opening cysteine and the closing phenylalanine or tryptophan. Fields, in order: CDR3 protein, V gene, CDR3 length, clone size, J gene. Expanded clones get a size class; other rows say once, few or many, or leave the size out.

CDR3 protein: CASSPTRAGYNEQFF
V gene: TRBV27
CDR3 length: 15
clone size: -
J gene: TRBJ2-1

CDR3 protein: CASVRGAREYGYTF
V gene: TRBV5-4
CDR3 length: 14
clone size: -
J gene: TRBJ1-2

CDR3 protein: CASSVYPQETQYF
V gene: TRBV4-1
CDR3 length: 13
clone size: -
J gene: TRBJ2-5

CDR3 protein: CASSKTPYSSYNEQFF
V gene: TRBV3-1/TRBV3-2
CDR3 length: 16
clone size: once
J gene: TRBJ2-1

CDR3 protein: CASSTRDRVYEQYF
V gene: TRBV19
CDR3 length: 14
clone size: -
J gene: TRBJ2-7

CDR3 protein: CASSPHPISDSSYNEQFF
V gene: TRBV9
CDR3 length: 18
clone size: -
J gene: TRBJ2-1

CDR3 protein: CASSAVSREESTDTQYF
V gene: TRBV25-1
CDR3 length: 17
clone size: -
J gene: TRBJ2-3

CDR3 protein: CASSHTDRAPNYGYTF
V gene: TRBV3-1/TRBV3-2
CDR3 length: 16
clone size: many
J gene: TRBJ1-2

CDR3 protein: CASRRPGERHEQYF
V gene: TRBV6-5
CDR3 length: 14
clone size: few
J gene: TRBJ2-7

CDR3 protein: CASSKVGQPFNEKLFF
V gene: TRBV21-1
CDR3 length: 16
clone size: -
J gene: TRBJ1-4

CDR3 protein: CASSYSVGATYEQYF
V gene: TRBV6-2/TRBV6-3
CDR3 length: 15
clone size: -
J gene: TRBJ2-7

CDR3 protein: CASGSQDIASRLTDTQYF
V gene: TRBV12-5
CDR3 length: 18
clone size: few
J gene: TRBJ2-3

CDR3 protein: CATHRAGWQPQHF
V gene: TRBV24-1
CDR3 length: 13
clone size: -
J gene: TRBJ1-5

CDR3 protein: CASSIVGQGNNQPQHF
V gene: TRBV19
CDR3 length: 16
clone size: -
J gene: TRBJ1-5

CDR3 protein: CASSTRIFQSSETQYF
V gene: TRBV6-2/TRBV6-3
CDR3 length: 16
clone size: -
J gene: TRBJ2-5

CDR3 protein: CASSLWVRAGSNQPQHF
V gene: TRBV7-2
CDR3 length: 17
clone size: -
J gene: TRBJ1-5

CDR3 protein: CSAGGRLGYTF
V gene: TRBV20-1
CDR3 length: 11
clone size: -
J gene: TRBJ1-2

CDR3 protein: CASSGWGRASYEQYF
V gene: TRBV27
CDR3 length: 15
clone size: once
J gene: TRBJ2-7

CDR3 protein: CASSPGPRYEQYF
V gene: TRBV5-6
CDR3 length: 13
clone size: -
J gene: TRBJ2-7

CDR3 protein: CASSYSRLAVYEQYF
V gene: TRBV6-2/TRBV6-3
CDR3 length: 15
clone size: -
J gene: TRBJ2-7

CDR3 protein: CATSIRTRSSTDTQYF
V gene: TRBV15
CDR3 length: 16
clone size: -
J gene: TRBJ2-3

CDR3 protein: CASSQVGTGVTGELFF
V gene: TRBV3-1/TRBV3-2
CDR3 length: 16
clone size: few
J gene: TRBJ2-2

CDR3 protein: CASSFGQGHGGELFF
V gene: TRBV5-1
CDR3 length: 15
clone size: -
J gene: TRBJ2-2

CDR3 protein: CASTAGTVNEKLFF
V gene: TRBV6-5
CDR3 length: 14
clone size: few
J gene: TRBJ1-4

CDR3 protein: CASSQVGSEQYF
V gene: TRBV3-1/TRBV3-2
CDR3 length: 12
clone size: few
J gene: TRBJ2-7

CDR3 protein: CAWSAGHLANTGELFF
V gene: TRBV30
CDR3 length: 16
clone size: -
J gene: TRBJ2-2

CDR3 protein: CAIGQRGYEQYF
V gene: TRBV28
CDR3 length: 12
clone size: -
J gene: TRBJ2-7

CDR3 protein: CATSKETGRNEQYF
V gene: TRBV15
CDR3 length: 14
clone size: -
J gene: TRBJ2-7

CDR3 protein: CASSEAQGPYEQYF
V gene: TRBV2
CDR3 length: 14
clone size: -
J gene: TRBJ2-7

CDR3 protein: CASSRDTANYGYTF
V gene: TRBV11-2
CDR3 length: 14
clone size: -
J gene: TRBJ1-2

CDR3 protein: CASSFTRISSYNEQFF
V gene: TRBV5-1
CDR3 length: 16
clone size: -
J gene: TRBJ2-1

CDR3 protein: CASSTDKRTNYGYTF
V gene: TRBV19
CDR3 length: 15
clone size: -
J gene: TRBJ1-2